This is a list of T cell receptor beta chains from one sample in a study of post-analysis software for immune sequencing data. TCRdb itself ran the PCR reads through MiXCR, one entry per CDR3 protein. The sample has 350,000 to 500,000 distinct CDR3 sequences; roughly 40% are singletons. Material for sequencing was blood. The origin of the receptors is a girl aged 2-10 years with multiple sclerosis. Both conserved end residues are part of each CDR3. A D gene is named only where the DNA matches it firmly. Clone size, where shown, is once, few, many, or a class for clones that have expanded.

cdr3_nt cdr3_aa clone_size cdr3_length j_call v_call d_call
TGTGCCAGCAGCCGATCTAGAGGAACCGAGCAGTTCTTC CASSRSRGTEQFF NA 13 TRBJ2-1 TRBV7-2 NA
TGCAGTGCTAGACTACCCGGACTAGCGGTGACTCGGGAGCAGTACTTC CSARLPGLAVTREQYF few 16 TRBJ2-7 TRBV20-1 TRBD2
TGTGCCTGGAGTGTACGCGCGGGGGCGATAGACGAGCAGTACTTC CAWSVRAGAIDEQYF NA 15 TRBJ2-7 TRBV30 NA
TGCAGTGCTAGCGGCAGACTAGCCAAAAACATTCAGTACTTC CSASGRLAKNIQYF few 14 TRBJ2-4 TRBV20-1 NA
TGCAGCGGTGTGACAGGGGAGAACACTGAAGCTTTCTTT CSGVTGENTEAFF NA 13 TRBJ1-1 TRBV29-1 TRBD1
TGTGCCAGCAGCTCCCCCTCAAGAGCGCCGGAGACCCAGTACTTC CASSSPSRAPETQYF NA 15 TRBJ2-5 TRBV28 NA
TGCAGTGCTAGTGGGAGGTACCCGTACGAGCAGTACTTC CSASGRYPYEQYF NA 13 TRBJ2-7 TRBV20-1 NA
TGTGCCAGCGGATCGTCGGGGGTAGAGCAGTACTTC CASGSSGVEQYF NA 12 TRBJ2-7 TRBV6-5 NA
TGCAGCGTCCTGACAGGGGTGAACACTGAAGCTTTCTTT CSVLTGVNTEAFF NA 13 TRBJ1-1 TRBV29-1 TRBD1
TGTGCCAGCAGTTTTATGCGGCTAACCTCCTACGAGCAGTACTTC CASSFMRLTSYEQYF NA 15 TRBJ2-7 TRBV28 NA